This T cell receptor beta chain was profiled in a study of tumor-infiltrating lymphocytes in primary liver carcinoma. Study-level points and caveats: Relative to tumor region pairs, the tumor-adjacent and tumor-blood pairs showed overlap that was lower. Top clones occupying all five tumor regions numbered only about 7-24%. Tumors had a top-250-clone fraction that was significantly higher than blood (p = 0.039).

Investigators took RNA and DNA out together from roughly 21-30 mg of unsorted bulk tissue. Regarding this clonotype: The antigen is unknown. A read error may produce the germline difference seen at one junction end.

With a constant-region primer, TCR beta cDNA was made from 450 to 500 ng of total RNA. The TCR beta library was amplified through three nested multiplex PCR rounds in a modified ARM-PCR procedure. The first two PCR rounds used TRBV1-TRBV30 primers with a Cbeta primer, 10 cycles each. TCRdb independently ran MiXCR on the multiplex PCR reads; one entry per CDR3 protein. This table holds 55,000 to 70,000 distinct CDR3 sequences, around 64% found once. CDR1 SGHRS and CDR2 YFSETQ come from the germline V gene. The CDR3 loop spans 15 amino acids. The chain employs TRBV5-1 and TRBJ2-1, with 9 bases lining up with TRBD1. Material for sequencing was liver tumor tissue from sampling region 2. The sample's subset: tumor region T2, inferior pole. This TCR was sampled from a man in his forties with primary liver carcinoma and hepatitis B virus infection. The CDR3 is CASCLGTGSYNEQFF. The CDR3 bases are TGCGCCAGCTGCTTGGGGACAGGGTCCTACAATGAGCAGTTCTTC.